The clone carrying this T cell receptor (beta chain) has just one count. Its antigen remains unidentified. These data come from a study of cytomegalovirus exposure and HLA in healthy donors. The study's findings and limits: Presence/absence analyses took donor sequencing depth as roughly uniform.

The PCR was carried out with 60 Vbeta primers and 13 Jbeta primers. Assay used: immunoSEQ multiplex PCR; TCRdb lists only in-frame clones, some missing. The sample includes 150,000 or so clones, about 72% of them seen just once. Trimming pared 3 bases from V and 1 base from J, leaving 7 bases between. Germline CDR1 and CDR2: MNHEY and SMNVEV (reference sequence). There are 14 residues in the CDR3. This TCR was recovered from a man aged 50 or older in good health and CMV-seropositive. The material sequenced was PBMCs. The chain is built from TRBV27 and TRBJ1-5; no firm D call. This CDR3 is CASSLGRSNQPQHF. The DNA of the CDR3 is TGTGCCAGCAGTTTGGGCAGAAGCAATCAGCCCCAGCATTTT.